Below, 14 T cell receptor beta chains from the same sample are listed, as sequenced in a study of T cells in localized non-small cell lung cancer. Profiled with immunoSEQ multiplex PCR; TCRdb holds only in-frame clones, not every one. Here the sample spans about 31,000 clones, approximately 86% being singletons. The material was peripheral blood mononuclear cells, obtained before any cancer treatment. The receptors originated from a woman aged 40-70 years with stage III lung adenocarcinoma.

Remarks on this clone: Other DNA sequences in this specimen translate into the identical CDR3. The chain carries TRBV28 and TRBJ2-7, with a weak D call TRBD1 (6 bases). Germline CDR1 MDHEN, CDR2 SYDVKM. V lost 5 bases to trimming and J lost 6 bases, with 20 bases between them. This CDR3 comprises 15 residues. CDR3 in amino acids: CASSRPGAAGVEQYF. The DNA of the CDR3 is TGTGCCAGCAGTAGACCAGGGGCGGCAGGGGTCGAGCAGTACTTC.

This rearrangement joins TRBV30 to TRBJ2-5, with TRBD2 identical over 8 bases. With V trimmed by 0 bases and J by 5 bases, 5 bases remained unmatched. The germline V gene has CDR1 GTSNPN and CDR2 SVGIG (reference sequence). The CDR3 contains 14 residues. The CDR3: CAWSVGRAAETQYF. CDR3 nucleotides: TGTGCCTGGAGTGTCGGGAGGGCCGCGGAGACCCAGTACTTC.

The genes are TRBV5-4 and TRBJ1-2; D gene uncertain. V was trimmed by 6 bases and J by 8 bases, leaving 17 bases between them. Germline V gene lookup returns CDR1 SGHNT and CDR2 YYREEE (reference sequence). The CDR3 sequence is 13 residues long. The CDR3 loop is CASTRVGEHGYTF. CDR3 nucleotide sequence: TGTGCCAGCACCCGAGTCGGGGAGCACGGCTACACCTTC.

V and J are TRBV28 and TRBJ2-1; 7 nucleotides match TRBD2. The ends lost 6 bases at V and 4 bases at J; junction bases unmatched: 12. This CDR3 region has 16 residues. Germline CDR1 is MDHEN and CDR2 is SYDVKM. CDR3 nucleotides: TGTGCCAGCAGCCCCCTTAAGCGGGACCTATACAATGAGCAGTTCTTC. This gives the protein CASSPLKRDLYNEQFF.

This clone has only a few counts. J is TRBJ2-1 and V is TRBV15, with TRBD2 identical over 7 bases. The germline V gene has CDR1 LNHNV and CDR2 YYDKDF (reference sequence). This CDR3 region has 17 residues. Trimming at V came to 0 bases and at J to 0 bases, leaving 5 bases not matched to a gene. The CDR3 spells CATSRDSGGGSYNEQFF. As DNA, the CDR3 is TGTGCCACCAGCAGAGATTCTGGCGGGGGCTCCTACAATGAGCAGTTCTTC. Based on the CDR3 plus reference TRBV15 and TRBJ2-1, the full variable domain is DAMVIQNPRYQVTQFGKPVTLSCSQTLNHNVMYWYQQKSSQAPKLLFHYYDKDFNNEADTPDNFQSRRPNTSFCFLDIRSPGLGDTAMYLCATSRDSGGGSYNEQFFGPGTRLTVL.

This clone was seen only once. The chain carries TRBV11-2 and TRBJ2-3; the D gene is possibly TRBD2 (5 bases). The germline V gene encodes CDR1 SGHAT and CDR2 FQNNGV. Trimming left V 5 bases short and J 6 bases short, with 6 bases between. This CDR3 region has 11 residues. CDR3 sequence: CASSRGDTQYF. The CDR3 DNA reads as TGTGCCAGCAGCCGCGGGGATACGCAGTATTTT.

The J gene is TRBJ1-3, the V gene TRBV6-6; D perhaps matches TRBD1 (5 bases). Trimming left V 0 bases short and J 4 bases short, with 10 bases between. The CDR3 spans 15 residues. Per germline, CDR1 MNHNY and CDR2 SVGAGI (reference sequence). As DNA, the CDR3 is TGTGCCAGCAGTTACTCCATGGGGGAGGGAAACACCATATATTTT. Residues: CASSYSMGEGNTIYF.

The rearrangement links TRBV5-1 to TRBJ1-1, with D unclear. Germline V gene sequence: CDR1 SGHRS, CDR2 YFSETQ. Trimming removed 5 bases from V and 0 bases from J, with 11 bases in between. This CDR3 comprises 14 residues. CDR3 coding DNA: TGCGCCAGCAGTTCCGACCCCGTGAACACTGAAGCTTTCTTT. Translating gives CASSSDPVNTEAFF. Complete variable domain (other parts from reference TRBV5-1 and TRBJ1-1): KAGVTQTPRYLIKTRGQQVTLSCSPISGHRSVSWYQQTPGQGLQFLFEYFSETQRNKGNFPGRFSGRQFSNSRSEMNVSTLELGDSALYLCASSSDPVNTEAFFGQGTRLTVV.

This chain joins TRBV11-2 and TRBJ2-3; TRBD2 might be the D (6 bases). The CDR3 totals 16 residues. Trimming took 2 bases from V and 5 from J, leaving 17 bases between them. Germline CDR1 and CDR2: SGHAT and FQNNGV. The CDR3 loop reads CASSLFRLGIIDTQYF. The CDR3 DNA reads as TGTGCCAGCAGCTTATTCCGACTAGGTATTATAGATACGCAGTATTTT.

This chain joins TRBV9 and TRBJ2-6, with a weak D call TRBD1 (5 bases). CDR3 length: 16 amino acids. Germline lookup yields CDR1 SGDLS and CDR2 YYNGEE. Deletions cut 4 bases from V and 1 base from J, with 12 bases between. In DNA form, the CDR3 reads TGTGCCAGCAGCTCGAGACAGACTTCTGGGGCCAACGTCCTGACTTTC. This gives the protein CASSSRQTSGANVLTF. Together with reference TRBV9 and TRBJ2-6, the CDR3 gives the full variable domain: DSGVTQTPKHLITATGQRVTLRCSPRSGDLSVYWYQQSLDQGLQFLIQYYNGEERAKGNILERFSAQQFPDLHSELNLSSLELGDSALYFCASSSRQTSGANVLTFGAGSRLTVL.

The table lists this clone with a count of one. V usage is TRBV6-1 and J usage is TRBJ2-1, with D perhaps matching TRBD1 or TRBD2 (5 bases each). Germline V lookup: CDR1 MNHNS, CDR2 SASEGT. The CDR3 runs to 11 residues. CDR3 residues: CASGLNNEQFF. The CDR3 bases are TGTGCTTCGGGGCTCAACAATGAGCAGTTCTTC.

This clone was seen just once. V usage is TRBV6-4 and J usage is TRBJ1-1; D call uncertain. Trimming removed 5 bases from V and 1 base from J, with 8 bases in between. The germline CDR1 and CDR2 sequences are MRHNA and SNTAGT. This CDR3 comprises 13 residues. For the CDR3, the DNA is TGTGCCAGCAGTACAACAGAGAACACTGAAGCTTTCTTT. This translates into CASSTTENTEAFF.

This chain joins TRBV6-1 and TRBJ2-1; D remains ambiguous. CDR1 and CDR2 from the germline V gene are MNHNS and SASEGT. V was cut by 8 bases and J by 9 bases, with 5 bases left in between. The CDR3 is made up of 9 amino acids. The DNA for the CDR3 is TGTGCCAGCGTCCGTGAGCAGTTCTTC. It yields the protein CASVREQFF.

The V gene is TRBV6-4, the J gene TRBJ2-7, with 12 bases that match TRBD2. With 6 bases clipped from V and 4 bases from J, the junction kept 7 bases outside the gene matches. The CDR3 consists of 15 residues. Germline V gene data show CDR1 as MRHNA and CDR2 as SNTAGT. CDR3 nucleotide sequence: TGTGCCAGCAGCCCGCTAGCGGGGGGGCGTTACGAGCAGTACTTC. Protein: CASSPLAGGRYEQYF.